This is a list of T cell receptor beta chains from one sample in a study of CD8 T cells in ankylosing spondylitis. A single record per CDR3 protein comes from TCRdb applying MiXCR to the 5' RACE reads. The table lists 200,000 or so distinct CDR3 sequences, roughly 25% of them singletons. Sample: blood, either unsorted or a sorted T cell fraction (not recorded which). The receptor source for this set is a male donor with ankylosing spondylitis or in good health (not recorded which). CDR3s include the opening cysteine and the closing phenylalanine or tryptophan. A D gene is named only where the DNA matches it firmly. Clone size is not always given. Where it is, it says once, few, many or a class for expanded clones.

abundance,d_gene,j_gene,v_gene,CDR3aa,CDR3nt
many,.,TRBJ2-3,TRBV5-1,CASSSFNRVGADTQYF,TGCGCCAGCAGCTCCTTCAATCGGGTAGGAGCAGATACGCAGTATTTT
few,.,TRBJ1-1,TRBV18,CASSADRRNTEAFF,TGTGCCAGCTCAGCTGACAGGCGGAACACTGAAGCTTTCTTT
many,TRBD2,TRBJ2-2,TRBV25-1,CASSKEGGTGELFF,TGTGCCAGCAGTAAGGAGGGAGGGACCGGGGAGCTGTTTTTT
.,.,TRBJ2-7,TRBV12-3/TRBV12-4,CASSLHRDSYEQYF,TGTGCCAGCAGTTTACACAGGGACTCCTACGAGCAGTACTTC
few,.,TRBJ2-7,TRBV6-5,CASSYGVGVPYEQYF,TGTGCCAGCAGTTATGGGGTGGGGGTCCCCTACGAGCAGTACTTC
.,TRBD1,TRBJ2-1,TRBV29-1,CSARTGDYNEQFF,TGCAGCGCCAGGACAGGGGACTACAATGAGCAGTTCTTC
many,.,TRBJ2-7,TRBV20-1,CSARGPGAVEQYF,TGCAGTGCTAGAGGTCCCGGGGCCGTCGAGCAGTACTTC
many,TRBD1,TRBJ1-2,TRBV29-1,CSVERRGQGDGYTF,TGCAGCGTTGAACGCAGGGGACAGGGGGATGGCTACACCTTC
.,.,TRBJ2-1,TRBV7-6,CASSLESGREQFF,TGTGCCAGCAGCTTAGAGTCCGGCCGTGAGCAGTTCTTC
.,TRBD1,TRBJ1-5,TRBV18,CASSYTGDQPQHF,TGTGCCAGCTCATACACAGGGGATCAGCCCCAGCATTTT
many,.,TRBJ1-1,TRBV12-3/TRBV12-4,CASSLWGAGAFF,TGTGCCAGCAGTTTATGGGGGGCCGGGGCTTTCTTT
many,.,TRBJ2-3,TRBV20-1,CSAPPGGGAADTQYF,TGCAGTGCCCCTCCCGGAGGAGGTGCGGCAGATACGCAGTATTTT
many,.,TRBJ2-5,TRBV7-7,CASSLGMGETQYF,TGTGCTAGCAGTCTGGGAATGGGGGAGACCCAGTACTTC
few,.,TRBJ2-1,TRBV20-1,CSVARTFYNEQFF,TGCAGTGTCGCTCGGACTTTCTACAATGAGCAGTTCTTC
few,TRBD2,TRBJ2-1,TRBV10-3,CAISGAGGWNEQFF,TGTGCCATCAGTGGGGCGGGAGGTTGGAATGAGCAGTTCTTC
.,.,TRBJ2-6,TRBV10-3,CAISMSSGANVLTF,TGTGCCATCTCCATGAGCTCTGGGGCCAACGTCCTGACTTTC
few,TRBD1,TRBJ2-6,TRBV6-5,CASSYGRTGASGANVLTF,TGTGCCAGCAGTTACGGACGGACAGGGGCATCTGGGGCCAACGTCCTGACTTTC
few,TRBD2,TRBJ2-5,TRBV6-5,CASSYKLAHQETQYF,TGTGCCAGCAGTTACAAACTAGCGCATCAAGAGACCCAGTACTTC
many,.,TRBJ2-2,TRBV27,CASSWAATRLNTGELFF,TGTGCCAGCAGTTGGGCAGCCACTCGATTAAACACCGGGGAGCTGTTTTTT
.,TRBD2,TRBJ2-1,TRBV20-1,CSARLTSGRVKNEQFF,TGCAGTGCTAGACTGACTAGCGGGAGGGTTAAGAATGAGCAGTTCTTC
many,.,TRBJ1-1,TRBV5-1,CASSTAGGKEAFF,TGCGCCAGCAGCACCGCGGGGGGTAAGGAAGCTTTCTTT
many,TRBD2,TRBJ2-2,TRBV5-1,CASSLSGSETGELFF,TGCGCCAGCAGCCTTAGCGGGAGTGAGACCGGGGAGCTGTTTTTT
many,.,TRBJ2-3,TRBV20-1,CSARAPTGDTQYF,TGCAGTGCTAGAGCACCGACAGGTGATACGCAGTATTTT
once,.,TRBJ2-5,TRBV20-1,CSARLGGETQYF,TGCAGTGCTAGACTAGGTGGGGAGACCCAGTACTTC
many,TRBD2,TRBJ2-1,TRBV15,CATSRDEVAGTSGRLNEQFF,TGTGCCACCAGCAGAGATGAAGTTGCCGGGACTAGCGGGAGATTGAATGAGCAGTTCTTC
.,.,TRBJ2-7,TRBV20-1,CSASDRNLDEQYF,TGCAGTGCTAGTGATAGAAATCTGGACGAGCAGTACTTC
many,.,TRBJ2-7,TRBV24-1,CATVRSYEQYF,TGTGCCACCGTGAGGAGCTACGAGCAGTACTTC
.,.,TRBJ1-2,TRBV20-1,CSASHGGSDYGYTF,TGCAGTGCTAGTCACGGAGGGTCGGACTATGGCTACACCTTC
few,.,TRBJ1-1,TRBV6-4,CASSGKGNTEAFF,TGTGCCAGCAGTGGGAAAGGGAACACTGAAGCTTTCTTT
few,.,TRBJ2-3,TRBV29-1,CSVGGPTGRQADTQYF,TGCAGCGTTGGGGGTCCGACAGGGAGGCAAGCAGATACGCAGTATTTT
few,TRBD1,TRBJ2-4,TRBV29-1,CSVEGDRGAKNIQYF,TGCAGCGTTGAAGGGGACAGGGGAGCCAAAAACATTCAGTACTTC
many,.,TRBJ2-2,TRBV5-1,CASSSGAGTGELFF,TGCGCCAGCAGCTCCGGGGCCGGCACCGGGGAGCTGTTTTTT
many,.,TRBJ2-7,TRBV29-1,CSVEGTLGNEQYF,TGCAGCGTTGAGGGAACGTTGGGGAACGAGCAGTACTTC
many,.,TRBJ1-4,TRBV27,CASSFSGTNEKLFF,TGTGCCAGCAGTTTTTCGGGCACGAATGAAAAACTGTTTTTT
few,.,TRBJ2-1,TRBV3-1,CASSQGGGTASHEQFF,TGTGCCAGCAGCCAAGGGGGGGGGACAGCTTCCCATGAGCAGTTCTTC
many,.,TRBJ2-3,TRBV20-1,CSARSPGNGADTQYF,TGCAGTGCTAGATCTCCAGGGAATGGGGCAGATACGCAGTATTTT
few,.,TRBJ2-7,TRBV20-1,CSASAGPNEQYF,TGCAGTGCTAGCGCCGGGCCGAACGAGCAGTACTTC
.,TRBD2,TRBJ2-6,TRBV4-2,CASSPLVASGGVGTGANVLTF,TGTGCCAGCAGCCCGTTGGTTGCGAGCGGGGGAGTCGGGACTGGGGCCAACGTCCTGACTTTC
.,.,TRBJ2-7,TRBV23-1,CASSHNLPCYEQYF,TGCGCCAGCAGTCACAACCTCCCTTGCTACGAGCAGTACTTC
.,.,TRBJ1-1,TRBV4-3,CASSISTGNTEAFF,TGCGCCAGCAGCATTTCGACAGGGAACACTGAAGCTTTCTTT